The TCR beta chain under discussion was sequenced for a study of vaccination effects on CD4 cells after COVID-19. Study overall: Two-dose BNT162b2 or mRNA-1273 vaccination was given to participants.

Before any sequencing was done, the ViraFEST assay used viral peptide pools to expand antigen-specific CD4+ T cells. Following culture for about ten days, CD4+ T cells were isolated. Neither prior SARS-CoV-2 infection nor positive nucleocapsid antibodies were present in the vaccine recipients. The table came from immunoSEQ multiplex PCR; TCRdb's copy has only in-frame clones and leaves some out. Here the sample spans roughly 20,000 clones, roughly 73% being singletons. For this clone: Its target is not known.

V gave up 6 bases and J gave up 3 bases; unmatched junction bases: 6. The germline V gene encodes CDR1 MNHEY and CDR2 SVGAGI. This CDR3 contains 15 residues. The rearrangement links TRBV6-5 to TRBJ1-2; 11 bases line up with TRBD1. The sample was CD4+ T cells from PBMCs cultured with HCoV-NL63 spike peptides, taken before COVID-19 vaccination. The sequence was collected from a human donor who received a COVID-19 vaccine. CDR3 in amino acids: CASSRGQGADYGYTF. CDR3 DNA: TGTGCCAGCAGCCGCGGACAGGGGGCGGACTATGGCTACACCTTC.